The TCR beta chain described here comes from a study of CD8+ T cells in alopecia areata. Study overall: Oral tofacitinib (5 to 10 mg twice daily) was administered to treated patients. Study-wide points: Scalp clonality dropped significantly under tofacitinib, as did expanded CD8+ top-100 clones. Normal skin's resident alphabeta T cells are sequenced alongside lesional scalp T cells.

Reverse transcription of extracted RNA yielded cDNA, which provided the sequencing template. Here immunoSEQ multiplex PCR was the method, and the copy in TCRdb shows in-frame clones only, minus some. Of about 280,000 clones in the sample, roughly 50% are singletons; the top ten hold more than 1.5%. Trimming took off 6 bases at V and 1 base at J, with 12 bases between the two ends. Germline assignment: CDR1 SGHRS and CDR2 YFSETQ. This CDR3 spans 14 amino acids. Treatment given: oral pan-JAK inhibitor, 5-10 mg twice daily. Researchers picked out CD4+ and CD8+ T cells from PBMCs by sorting. Concerning this clone: Its antigen is unknown.

This sequence was found in a human donor with alopecia areata. The sequenced sample was CD4+ T cells sorted from blood, obtained at week 24, from a patient treated with tofacitinib. V is TRBV5-1 and J is TRBJ2-3, with no clear D. The CDR3: CASTQTPRTDTQYF. The CDR3 DNA sequence: TGCGCCAGCACCCAGACCCCACGCACAGATACGCAGTATTTT.